Listed below are T cell receptor beta chains from one sample, sequenced in a study of T cells in Graves' hyperthyroidism and ophthalmopathy. TCRdb recomputed calls from the multiplex PCR reads with MiXCR, one row per CDR3 protein. This table holds approximately 700,000 distinct CDR3 sequences, over 15% found once. Material for sequencing was blood. Source of these receptors: a man between 18 and 29 years old with Graves' hyperthyroidism. Each CDR3 is given with its conserved first and last residue. Each record gives: J gene, V gene, clone size, D gene, CDR3 DNA, CDR3 protein. D genes are given only for firm matches. Clone size is shown for a subset of rows, as once, few, many or a class of expanded clone.

j_call: TRBJ2-7; v_call: TRBV7-9; clone_size: many; d_call: NA; cdr3_nt: TGTGCCAGCAGCATTGCCGCGGGGCCCTTCTACGAGCAGTACTTC; cdr3_aa: CASSIAAGPFYEQYF
j_call: TRBJ2-3; v_call: TRBV20-1; clone_size: NA; d_call: NA; cdr3_nt: TGCAGTGCCCCGTCGGGGGGCTCAAGGCAGTATTTT; cdr3_aa: CSAPSGGSRQYF
j_call: TRBJ1-2; v_call: TRBV20-1; clone_size: NA; d_call: NA; cdr3_nt: TGCAGTCTGACAGACAACTATGGCTACACCTTC; cdr3_aa: CSLTDNYGYTF
j_call: TRBJ2-3; v_call: TRBV2; clone_size: many; d_call: TRBD2; cdr3_nt: TGTGCCAGCAGTGAGGGGCTAGCGGGCCCAGATACGCAGTATTTT; cdr3_aa: CASSEGLAGPDTQYF
j_call: TRBJ2-1; v_call: TRBV28; clone_size: many; d_call: TRBD2; cdr3_nt: TGTGCCAGCAGGCTAACTAGCGACCATGAGCAGTTCTTC; cdr3_aa: CASRLTSDHEQFF
j_call: TRBJ2-7; v_call: TRBV7-9; clone_size: many; d_call: TRBD1; cdr3_nt: TGTGCCAGCAGCTCTACGACAGGGGCCTTTTCCTACGAGCAGTACTTC; cdr3_aa: CASSSTTGAFSYEQYF
j_call: TRBJ2-7; v_call: TRBV5-1; clone_size: many; d_call: NA; cdr3_nt: TGCGCCAGCAGCTTGGCATCAGCGGCCGCCTACGAGCAGTACTTC; cdr3_aa: CASSLASAAAYEQYF
j_call: TRBJ2-5; v_call: TRBV20-1; clone_size: many; d_call: TRBD2; cdr3_nt: TGCAGTGCTAGAAAGCCTAGCGGGAGTGAGACCCAGTACTTC; cdr3_aa: CSARKPSGSETQYF
j_call: TRBJ1-2; v_call: TRBV18; clone_size: many; d_call: NA; cdr3_nt: TGTGCCAGCTCACCACAGACAGGCGAGAACTATGGCTACACCTTC; cdr3_aa: CASSPQTGENYGYTF
j_call: TRBJ1-1; v_call: TRBV6-1; clone_size: many; d_call: NA; cdr3_nt: TGTGCCAGCAGACCGGGACTGCCAGCCACTGAAGCTTTCTTT; cdr3_aa: CASRPGLPATEAFF
j_call: TRBJ1-1; v_call: TRBV5-1; clone_size: NA; d_call: NA; cdr3_nt: TGCGCCAGCAGCTTCGTGGGGAGCGCTGAAGCTTTCTTT; cdr3_aa: CASSFVGSAEAFF
j_call: TRBJ2-5; v_call: TRBV24-1; clone_size: NA; d_call: TRBD1; cdr3_nt: TGTGCCACCGGGACAGCTGGGGAGACCCAGTACTTC; cdr3_aa: CATGTAGETQYF
j_call: TRBJ2-7; v_call: TRBV2; clone_size: few; d_call: TRBD2; cdr3_nt: TGTGCCAGCAAGTACAGCGGGGGGACCTACGAGCAGTACTTC; cdr3_aa: CASKYSGGTYEQYF
j_call: TRBJ2-3; v_call: TRBV29-1; clone_size: NA; d_call: TRBD2; cdr3_nt: TGCAGCGTTGATGGGCTAGCGGAGCGCACAGATACGCAGTATTTT; cdr3_aa: CSVDGLAERTDTQYF
j_call: TRBJ2-5; v_call: TRBV6-5; clone_size: NA; d_call: NA; cdr3_nt: TGTGCCAGCAGTTACTCGGCCAGGCGCCGGGGATACTTC; cdr3_aa: CASSYSARRRGYF
j_call: TRBJ2-7; v_call: TRBV2; clone_size: many; d_call: TRBD2; cdr3_nt: TGTGCCAGCAGTGAAACTAGCGGGATTTACGAGCAGTACTTC; cdr3_aa: CASSETSGIYEQYF
j_call: TRBJ2-2; v_call: TRBV28; clone_size: many; d_call: NA; cdr3_nt: TGTGCCACCTATGGGTGGACCGGGGAGCTGTTTTTT; cdr3_aa: CATYGWTGELFF
j_call: TRBJ1-5; v_call: TRBV6-1; clone_size: many; d_call: NA; cdr3_nt: TGTGCCAGCAGTGACGGGGGCAGGCAGCCCCAGCATTTT; cdr3_aa: CASSDGGRQPQHF
j_call: TRBJ2-1; v_call: TRBV9; clone_size: few; d_call: TRBD1; cdr3_nt: TGTGCCAGCAGCGTAGTTACAGGGGGCCATGAGCAGTTCTTC; cdr3_aa: CASSVVTGGHEQFF
j_call: TRBJ2-1; v_call: TRBV20-1; clone_size: many; d_call: NA; cdr3_nt: TGCAGTGCTGGCGGGCTAACCTACAATGAGCAGTTCTTC; cdr3_aa: CSAGGLTYNEQFF
j_call: TRBJ2-7; v_call: TRBV20-1; clone_size: NA; d_call: NA; cdr3_nt: TGCAGTGCTAGAGAGGGGGGCCACCCCTACGAGCAGTACTTC; cdr3_aa: CSAREGGHPYEQYF
j_call: TRBJ2-7; v_call: TRBV5-1; clone_size: NA; d_call: NA; cdr3_nt: TGCGCCAGCAGCTTGCTGATAGCCTACGAGCAGTACTTC; cdr3_aa: CASSLLIAYEQYF
j_call: TRBJ2-5; v_call: TRBV28; clone_size: many; d_call: TRBD1; cdr3_nt: TGTGCCAGCAGTAGCGCAGGGGGCCGGGAGACCCAGTACTTC; cdr3_aa: CASSSAGGRETQYF
j_call: TRBJ2-7; v_call: TRBV28; clone_size: few; d_call: NA; cdr3_nt: TGTGCCAGCAGTTTCAGTTTGGCAAACTACGAGCAGTACTTC; cdr3_aa: CASSFSLANYEQYF
j_call: TRBJ2-7; v_call: TRBV28; clone_size: many; d_call: TRBD1; cdr3_nt: TGTGCCAGCAGGTTCCGCCGAGGACAGGGGTCCTACGAGCAGTACTTC; cdr3_aa: CASRFRRGQGSYEQYF
j_call: TRBJ2-3; v_call: TRBV7-2; clone_size: many; d_call: TRBD2; cdr3_nt: TGTGCCAGCAGCTTAGTTGGCGGGAGGGCCGGGGATACGCAGTATTTT; cdr3_aa: CASSLVGGRAGDTQYF
j_call: TRBJ1-2; v_call: TRBV9; clone_size: NA; d_call: TRBD1; cdr3_nt: TGTGCCAGCAGCGTCTCATCCTCAGGGGGGGAAGCTCGTGGCTACACCTTC; cdr3_aa: CASSVSSSGGEARGYTF
j_call: TRBJ2-2; v_call: TRBV15; clone_size: few; d_call: TRBD2; cdr3_nt: TGTGCCACCAGCAGACCCCGTCGCGGACTAGCGGACACCGGGGAGCTGTTTTTT; cdr3_aa: CATSRPRRGLADTGELFF
j_call: TRBJ2-5; v_call: TRBV18; clone_size: many; d_call: TRBD1; cdr3_nt: TGTGCCAGCTCACCAGTCGAAAGGGGGCGAAGGGAGACCCAGTACTTC; cdr3_aa: CASSPVERGRRETQYF
j_call: TRBJ1-3; v_call: TRBV12-3/TRBV12-4; clone_size: NA; d_call: NA; cdr3_nt: TGTGCCAGCTCTGGACTGAACCACGAACCCCGCTCTGGAAACACCATATATTTT; cdr3_aa: CASSGLNHEPRSGNTIYF
j_call: TRBJ2-3; v_call: TRBV30; clone_size: few; d_call: TRBD2; cdr3_nt: TGTGCCTGGAGTGTACAATTGGGGGGGAGAGGAGACACAGATACGCAGTATTTT; cdr3_aa: CAWSVQLGGRGDTDTQYF
j_call: TRBJ1-6; v_call: TRBV5-5; clone_size: NA; d_call: TRBD1; cdr3_nt: TGTGCCAGCAGCAGTAGGGACAGCGATAATTCACCCCTCCACTTT; cdr3_aa: CASSSRDSDNSPLHF
j_call: TRBJ1-1; v_call: TRBV28; clone_size: few; d_call: NA; cdr3_nt: TGTGCCAGCAGCGTACGGGGTGGGGTAAACACTGAAGCTTTCTTT; cdr3_aa: CASSVRGGVNTEAFF
j_call: TRBJ2-6; v_call: TRBV7-9; clone_size: few; d_call: NA; cdr3_nt: TGTGCCAGCAGCCCCGTCTTGAAGGGCCCAGTCTCTGGGGCCAACGTCCTGACTTTC; cdr3_aa: CASSPVLKGPVSGANVLTF
j_call: TRBJ2-7; v_call: TRBV10-2; clone_size: few; d_call: NA; cdr3_nt: TGCGCCAGCAGTGCCGCCCGGGAGCCCTCCTACGAGCAGTACTTC; cdr3_aa: CASSAAREPSYEQYF
j_call: TRBJ2-3; v_call: TRBV6-5; clone_size: few; d_call: NA; cdr3_nt: TGTGCCAGCAGTTACTCGGTCGATACAGATACGCAGTATTTT; cdr3_aa: CASSYSVDTDTQYF
j_call: TRBJ2-7; v_call: TRBV28; clone_size: many; d_call: TRBD2; cdr3_nt: TGTGCCAGCACCCTGGGAGCGGGAGGTCCTTCCTACGAGCAGTACTTC; cdr3_aa: CASTLGAGGPSYEQYF
j_call: TRBJ1-1; v_call: TRBV20-1; clone_size: many; d_call: NA; cdr3_nt: TGCAGTGCTAGAGAAGGTGGGAACACTGAAGCTTTCTTT; cdr3_aa: CSAREGGNTEAFF
j_call: TRBJ2-5; v_call: TRBV7-9; clone_size: many; d_call: TRBD1; cdr3_nt: TGTGCCAGCAGCTCGGGGGACAGGGAAGAGACCCAGTACTTC; cdr3_aa: CASSSGDREETQYF
j_call: TRBJ2-1; v_call: TRBV5-6; clone_size: many; d_call: TRBD1; cdr3_nt: TGTGCCAGCAGCTGGGGACAGATTAATGAGCAGTTCTTC; cdr3_aa: CASSWGQINEQFF
j_call: TRBJ2-1; v_call: TRBV30; clone_size: many; d_call: NA; cdr3_nt: TGTGCCTGGAGTGTAATATGGGACTCGAGCTCCTACAATGAGCAGTTCTTC; cdr3_aa: CAWSVIWDSSSYNEQFF
j_call: TRBJ1-2; v_call: TRBV28; clone_size: once; d_call: TRBD1; cdr3_nt: TGTGCCAGCAGGGGAGGACAGGGGGCGCGGAACTATGGCTACACCTTC; cdr3_aa: CASRGGQGARNYGYTF
j_call: TRBJ2-5; v_call: TRBV6-1; clone_size: many; d_call: TRBD2; cdr3_nt: TGTGCCAGTGGAGGACTAGCGGGAGTCCTGGAGACCCAGTACTTC; cdr3_aa: CASGGLAGVLETQYF
j_call: TRBJ1-3; v_call: TRBV30; clone_size: NA; d_call: TRBD1; cdr3_nt: TGTGCCTGCTTCGACAGGGGGCTTTACACCATATATTTT; cdr3_aa: CACFDRGLYTIYF
j_call: TRBJ2-2; v_call: TRBV7-3; clone_size: few; d_call: NA; cdr3_nt: TGTGCCAGCAGCTCCCGGGGCAGGGGCGTTACAGGGGAGCTGTTTTTT; cdr3_aa: CASSSRGRGVTGELFF
j_call: TRBJ2-7; v_call: TRBV28; clone_size: many; d_call: TRBD2; cdr3_nt: TGTGCCAGCAGGACTAGCGGCGGCTCCTACGAGCAGTACTTC; cdr3_aa: CASRTSGGSYEQYF
j_call: TRBJ2-2; v_call: TRBV24-1; clone_size: many; d_call: NA; cdr3_nt: TGTGCCACCAGTGATCCGGACAGCACACCCGGGGAGCTGTTTTTT; cdr3_aa: CATSDPDSTPGELFF
j_call: TRBJ2-4; v_call: TRBV5-1; clone_size: NA; d_call: NA; cdr3_nt: TGCGCCAGCAGCTTGTTTCCCCGGGCCGGTAAAAACATTCAGTACTTC; cdr3_aa: CASSLFPRAGKNIQYF
j_call: TRBJ2-3; v_call: TRBV7-9; clone_size: many; d_call: NA; cdr3_nt: TGTGCCAGCAGCCTGGGTCTTATGAGCACAGATACGCAGTATTTT; cdr3_aa: CASSLGLMSTDTQYF
j_call: TRBJ2-3; v_call: TRBV30; clone_size: many; d_call: TRBD2; cdr3_nt: TGTGCCTGGAGGGACCCGGGACTAGCGGGAGGAGCAGATACGCAGTATTTT; cdr3_aa: CAWRDPGLAGGADTQYF
j_call: TRBJ1-1; v_call: TRBV6-1; clone_size: few; d_call: TRBD1; cdr3_nt: TGTGCCAGCAGCGGAGTTTCTGGACAGGGAAGTTTTATTACTGAAGCTTTCTTT; cdr3_aa: CASSGVSGQGSFITEAFF
j_call: TRBJ2-4; v_call: TRBV3-1; clone_size: few; d_call: NA; cdr3_nt: TGTGCCAGCAGCCTTAGGGTGGTAAACATTCAGTACTTC; cdr3_aa: CASSLRVVNIQYF
j_call: TRBJ2-1; v_call: TRBV19; clone_size: once; d_call: NA; cdr3_nt: TGTGCCAGCGAAATGCCAGGGTTCAATGAGCAGTTCTTC; cdr3_aa: CASEMPGFNEQFF
j_call: TRBJ2-7; v_call: TRBV3-1; clone_size: many; d_call: NA; cdr3_nt: TGTGCCAGCAGCCCCCAGCCAGTTGCCTACGAGCAGTACTTC; cdr3_aa: CASSPQPVAYEQYF
j_call: TRBJ1-4; v_call: TRBV7-2; clone_size: NA; d_call: TRBD1; cdr3_nt: TGTGCCAGCAGCTTAGCCGGGACAGGGTTTGAAAAACTGTTTTTT; cdr3_aa: CASSLAGTGFEKLFF
j_call: TRBJ2-1; v_call: TRBV11-3; clone_size: many; d_call: NA; cdr3_nt: TGTGCCAGCAGAATTCGGGACTACAATGAGCAGTTCTTC; cdr3_aa: CASRIRDYNEQFF
j_call: TRBJ2-1; v_call: TRBV9; clone_size: NA; d_call: NA; cdr3_nt: TGTGCCAGCAGCGTAGCGGGAGTCGGGGACAATGAGCAGTTCTTC; cdr3_aa: CASSVAGVGDNEQFF
j_call: TRBJ2-7; v_call: TRBV12-3/TRBV12-4; clone_size: many; d_call: NA; cdr3_nt: TGTGCCAGCAGTTTAAGGGGGACCTCCTACGAGCAGTACTTC; cdr3_aa: CASSLRGTSYEQYF
j_call: TRBJ1-1; v_call: TRBV28; clone_size: many; d_call: NA; cdr3_nt: TGTGCCAGCAGTTTCCCAGTGACATCAGAAGCTTTCTTT; cdr3_aa: CASSFPVTSEAFF
j_call: TRBJ2-1; v_call: TRBV7-2; clone_size: many; d_call: NA; cdr3_nt: TGTGCCAGCAGCTTACCCGCCTCCAGCTCCTACAATGAGCAGTTCTTC; cdr3_aa: CASSLPASSSYNEQFF